The 32 T cell receptor beta chains below were found in one sample sequenced in a study of human T cells and chemical hapten exposure. Stated time point: patch test 1, 2 weeks after DPC sensitization. Treatment denoted: therapeutic diphenylcyclopropenone sensitization with weekly scalp DPC. Each CDR3 protein is one row after TCRdb ran MiXCR on the RACE reads. Here the sample spans just under 350,000 distinct CDR3 sequences, around 7% being singletons. Specimen: whole blood, collected in connection with sensitization to the hapten diphenylcyclopropenone (DPC). The receptors stem from a woman aged 18-29 years with alopecia areata. Some clones in this sample may be carry-over from other donors' samples.

This clonotype has a handful of counts. This rearrangement joins TRBV20-1 to TRBJ1-5, with TRBD1 matching over 7 bases. The ends lost 0 bases at V and 0 bases at J; junction bases unmatched: 5. This CDR3 has 16 amino acids. CDR1 is DFQATT and CDR2 is SNEGSKA in the germline V gene (reference sequence). CDR3 sequence: CSARESGGFSNQPQHF. CDR3 in DNA: TGCAGTGCTAGAGAGTCAGGGGGGTTTAGCAATCAGCCCCAGCATTTT.

At least ten counts were recorded for this clonotype. The rearrangement joins TRBV5-4 to TRBJ2-3; D is ambiguous. There are 13 residues in the CDR3. Deletions cut 3 bases from V and 4 bases from J, with 9 bases between. Germline V gene data show CDR1 as SGHNT and CDR2 as YYREEE (reference sequence). The CDR3 loop is CASSWNPPDTQYF. CDR3 in DNA: TGTGCCAGCAGCTGGAACCCGCCAGATACGCAGTATTTT.

This rearrangement joins TRBV20-1 to TRBJ1-3; no reliable D call. The CDR3 runs 13 residues. Trimming took 4 bases from V and 1 from J, leaving 8 bases between them. Germline V gene sequence: CDR1 DFQATT, CDR2 SNEGSKA (reference sequence). CDR3 coding DNA: TGCAGTGCTACCCAGGCTTCTGGAAACACCATATATTTT. Its protein product is CSATQASGNTIYF.

The V call is TRBV6-2 or TRBV6-3, the J call TRBJ1-5; TRBD1 aligns across 9 bases. Germline V lookup: CDR1 MNHEY, CDR2 SVGEGT. This CDR3 has 16 residues. Trimming removed 5 bases from V and 4 bases from J; junction bases left unmatched: 9. The CDR3 loop is CASSTFGTGRNQPQHF. The CDR3 nucleotides are TGTGCCAGCAGTACGTTCGGGACAGGGAGGAATCAGCCCCAGCATTTT.

There are a few counts of this clonotype. The CDR3: CASSFRNEGGDTEAFF. CDR3 in DNA: TGTGCCAGCAGTTTTCGGAACGAGGGCGGAGACACTGAAGCTTTCTTT. This sequence joins TRBV12-3 or TRBV12-4 and TRBJ1-1, with D hard to call. The CDR3 length is 16 residues. The V gene lost 3 bases and the J gene lost 3 bases, with 17 bases spanning the gap.

This clonotype showed up many times. This chain joins TRBV4-1 and TRBJ2-1; maybe TRBD1 (6 bases). Trimming took 5 bases from V and 12 from J, leaving 38 bases between them. CDR1 MGHRA and CDR2 YSYEKL come from the germline V gene. This CDR3 region has 20 residues. The CDR3 sequence is CASSWGPWGPAFIGGKGQFF. The CDR3 DNA is TGCGCCAGCAGCTGGGGACCCTGGGGGCCAGCATTTATTGGGGGCAAGGGGCAGTTCTTC.

This chain links TRBV5-6 with TRBJ2-3; the D is unclear. The CDR3 loop spans 13 amino acids. The germline V gene encodes CDR1 SGHDT and CDR2 YYEEEE. The chain's CDR3 is CASAPGPADTQYF. For the CDR3, the DNA is TGTGCTTCCGCGCCCGGGCCGGCAGATACGCAGTATTTT.

Here the CDR3 DNA reads TGTGCCAGCAGCCCCGGATGGGTCTCAACTAATGAAAAACTGTTTTTT. Translating gives CASSPGWVSTNEKLFF. The chain has TRBV7-9 and TRBJ1-4; D not resolved. The CDR3 has 16 residues. The germline CDR1 and CDR2 sequences are SEHNR and FQNEAQ (reference sequence). The ends were cut back, 5 bases at V and 0 bases at J, with 13 bases in the middle.

In this sample, this clonotype turned up a few times. The rearrangement uses TRBV7-2 and TRBJ2-1; TRBD2 matches 14 bases. J lost 7 bases, V lost 5 bases, and 7 bases had no gene match. In germline, CDR1 is SGHTA, CDR2 FQGNSA. The CDR3 runs 16 residues. The CDR3 sequence is CASSATSGGAINEQFF. The CDR3 nucleotides read TGTGCCAGCAGCGCGACTAGCGGGGGGGCCATTAATGAGCAGTTCTTC.

This clonotype was counted only a few times. This chain uses TRBV25-1 with TRBJ1-1; 7 bases are a match to TRBD1. V was pared by 3 bases and J by 5 bases, with 6 bases of the junction left unmatched. The CDR3 has 14 residues. Per germline, CDR1 MGHDK and CDR2 SYGVNS. The CDR3 spells CASSDWTGFTEAFF. The CDR3 DNA reads TGTGCCAGCAGTGACTGGACAGGCTTTACTGAAGCTTTCTTT.

This clonotype was seen many times. The V call is TRBV28, the J call TRBJ2-7; 7 nucleotides align to TRBD2. The CDR3 length is 14 residues. The germline V gene encodes CDR1 MDHEN and CDR2 SYDVKM. Germline trimming cut 8 bases from V and 3 bases from J; bases unmatched to any gene: 10. CDR3 region: CASSAPGGGYEQYF. CDR3 nucleotides: TGTGCCAGCTCCGCTCCTGGGGGGGGCTACGAGCAGTACTTC.

This clonotype has a count of ten or more. The chain is built from TRBV5-1 and TRBJ2-2; D ambiguous. The CDR3 runs 13 residues. CDR1 and CDR2 (germline): SGHRS, YFSETQ. Trimming took 4 bases from V and 1 from J, leaving 5 bases between them. Here the CDR3 reads CASSVQNTGELFF. CDR3 DNA: TGCGCCAGCAGCGTTCAGAACACCGGGGAGCTGTTTTTT.

This clonotype was counted many times. J is TRBJ2-1 and V is TRBV6-2 or TRBV6-3; 9 bases align to TRBD2. Germline assignment: CDR1 MNHEY and CDR2 SVGEGT. V was pared by 1 base and J by 4 bases, with 5 bases of the junction left unmatched. The CDR3 runs 16 residues. CDR3 DNA: TGTGCCAGCAGTTACTATCGCCTAGCGGGGTACAATGAGCAGTTCTTC. It codes for CASSYYRLAGYNEQFF.

The chain carries TRBV11-3 and TRBJ2-7; 11 bases align to TRBD1. V was pared by 1 base and J by 3 bases, with 5 bases of the junction left unmatched. Germline CDR1 SGHNT, CDR2 YENEEA. This CDR3 spans 16 amino acids. The CDR3 protein is CASSLGTGGSIYEQYF. The DNA of the CDR3 is TGTGCCAGCAGCTTAGGGACAGGGGGCTCAATCTACGAGCAGTACTTC.

This clonotype occurred a few times. This sequence joins TRBV29-1 and TRBJ2-7; D gene uncertain. V lost 4 bases and J 0 bases, leaving 13 bases between the germline ends. The CDR3 contains 14 residues. Per germline, CDR1 SQVTM and CDR2 ANQGSEA. The CDR3 sequence: CSVVPGGPSYEQYF. In DNA form, the CDR3 reads TGCAGCGTTGTCCCAGGCGGACCCTCCTACGAGCAGTACTTC.

This clonotype was counted between two and nine times. The rearrangement uses TRBV6-5 and TRBJ1-6; D is unclear. Trimming took off 4 bases at V and 4 bases at J, with 8 bases between the two ends. CDR3 length equals 14 residues. The germline CDR1 and CDR2 sequences are MNHEY and SVGAGI. CDR3 DNA sequence: TGTGCCAGCAGTTCACAGATTTATAATTCACCCCTCCACTTT. Residues: CASSSQIYNSPLHF.

This clonotype appeared many times. V is TRBV7-9 and J is TRBJ2-3, with D maybe TRBD2 (7 bases). Germline lookup yields CDR1 SEHNR and CDR2 FQNEAQ (reference sequence). The V and J ends lost 5 bases and 3 bases respectively, with 18 bases between them. CDR3 size: 16 residues. Written as DNA, the CDR3 is TGTGCCAGCAGCCCAGGGGCGCGGGGGCGGACAGATACGCAGTATTTT. Amino acids: CASSPGARGRTDTQYF.

Worth noting for this clonotype: A much larger clonotype is one base distant, so this may be a read error. Because it lacks the conserved phenylalanine or tryptophan at the end, this CDR3 is likely a read error. The chain couples TRBV12-3 or TRBV12-4 to TRBJ1-1; 8 bases are shared with TRBD1. CDR3 length: 14 amino acids. V lost 7 bases to trimming and J lost 3 bases; unmatched junction nucleotides: 7. This chain's CDR3 is CASISGGGHTEAFI. The CDR3 nucleotides read TGTGCCAGCATCTCAGGGGGCGGACACACTGAAGCTTTCATT.

This clonotype was picked up a small number of times. This sequence joins TRBV4-3 and TRBJ1-6, with D possibly matching TRBD1 (5 bases). The V gene's germline CDR1 is LGHNA and CDR2 YSLEER. Trimming removed 10 bases from V and 10 bases from J, with 23 bases in between. This CDR3 has 15 residues. CDR3 sequence: CATPRRGARGSPLHF. In nucleotides, the CDR3 is TGCGCCACCCCCCGGAGAGGGGCCCGGGGGTCACCCCTCCACTTT.

This clonotype has a handful of counts. This chain connects TRBV6-1 to TRBJ1-6, with a tentative D call TRBD1 (6 bases). V was clipped by 3 bases and J by 0 bases, with 21 bases between them. Per germline, CDR1 MNHNS and CDR2 SASEGT. The CDR3 consists of 20 residues. CDR3 amino acids: CASSDAQPTGKSSYNSPLHF. CDR3 nucleotide sequence: TGTGCCAGCAGTGATGCCCAACCTACAGGGAAGAGCTCCTATAATTCACCCCTCCACTTT.

This clonotype was counted many times. The J gene is TRBJ1-4, the V gene TRBV6-1; D is undetermined. Germline values: CDR1 MNHNS, CDR2 SASEGT. The CDR3 is 21 residues long. The V end was cut by 6 bases, the J end by 0 bases, with 29 bases between. CDR3 bases: TGTGCCAGCAGCGCATCCTCTTCACTGGACGGAGGATTCGCAACTAATGAAAAACTGTTTTTT. Protein: CASSASSSLDGGFATNEKLFF.

This rearrangement joins TRBV7-8 to TRBJ2-3; D is unresolved. The V and J ends lost 1 base and 2 bases respectively, with 13 bases between them. CDR3 length: 16 amino acids. Germline V gives CDR1 SGHVS, CDR2 FQNEAQ. CDR3 region: CASSLVGEASTDTQYF. The CDR3 DNA sequence: TGTGCCAGCAGCTTAGTAGGAGAAGCTTCCACAGATACGCAGTATTTT. The full variable domain, in which reference TRBV7-8 and TRBJ2-3 provide the parts outside the CDR3, is GAGVSQSPRYKVAKRGQDVALRCDPISGHVSLFWYQQALGQGPEFLTYFQNEAQLDKSGLPSDRFFAERPEGSVSTLKIQRTQQEDSAVYLCASSLVGEASTDTQYFGPGTRLTVL.

This clonotype occurred a few times. This chain uses TRBV3-1 with TRBJ2-7; no firm D call. CDR3 length: 14 residues. The germline gives CDR1 LGHDT, CDR2 YNNKEL (reference sequence). Between the trimmed V and J ends, which lost 0 bases and 3 bases, there was a span of 9 bases. CDR3 in DNA: TGTGCCAGCAGCCAAGAGCTAAGAGACTACGAGCAGTACTTC. Protein: CASSQELRDYEQYF.

This clonotype was detected a few times. V usage is TRBV2 and J usage is TRBJ2-1; D is undetermined. Germline assignment: CDR1 SNHLY and CDR2 FYNNEI. V was trimmed by 7 bases and J by 1 base, leaving 11 bases between them. This CDR3 comprises 14 residues. Here the CDR3 reads CASTERSSYNEQFF. CDR3 DNA sequence: TGTGCCAGCACGGAACGGTCATCCTACAATGAGCAGTTCTTC.

This clonotype was counted only a few times. This chain uses TRBV27 with TRBJ2-7; unclear D gene. V shed 0 bases and J shed 5 bases, with 8 bases lying between them. CDR3 size: 13 residues. Germline CDR1 and CDR2: MNHEY and SMNVEV (reference sequence). The CDR3 loop is CASSLSPWHEQYF. The DNA for the CDR3 is TGTGCCAGCAGTTTATCGCCTTGGCACGAGCAGTACTTC.

With regard to this clonotype: At one boundary the junction diverges from the germline segment, which might be a read error. The chain recombines TRBV18 with TRBJ2-7, with a weak D call TRBD1 (5 bases). Germline V CDR1 and CDR2: KGHSH, LQKENI. The CDR3 loop spans 15 amino acids. This chain's CDR3 is CAGSPPSGSSYEQYF. The CDR3 DNA follows: TGTGCCGGCTCTCCACCGTCAGGGTCGAGCTACGAGCAGTACTTC.

This clonotype appeared many times. The chain carries TRBV29-1 and TRBJ1-1; TRBD1 is a possible D gene (5 bases). The V gene's germline CDR1 is SQVTM and CDR2 ANQGSEA. V shed 7 bases and J shed 4 bases, with 16 bases lying between them. CDR3 length equals 13 residues. The CDR3 here is CSAESGISTEAFF. Here the CDR3 DNA reads TGCAGCGCCGAATCAGGGATATCCACTGAAGCTTTCTTT.

Ten or more counts support this clonotype. The rearrangement joins TRBV12-3 or TRBV12-4 to TRBJ1-3; D unclear. V gave up 3 bases and J gave up 4 bases, with 13 bases separating them. This CDR3 contains 15 residues. CDR3 coding DNA: TGTGCCAGCAGTTTGTCTGGGAGTTGGGGAAACACCATATATTTT. It is translated as CASSLSGSWGNTIYF.

V usage is TRBV6-1 and J usage is TRBJ1-4; perhaps TRBD1 as D (5 bases). The CDR3 is 14 amino acids. V lost 11 bases and J lost 0, with 13 bases in between. Germline CDR1 reads MNHNS; CDR2 reads SASEGT. This CDR3 reads CASRPGATNEKLFF. The CDR3 region has the DNA TGTGCCTCCCGGCCGGGGGCAACTAATGAAAAACTGTTTTTT.

This clonotype was recorded at least ten times. This chain uses TRBV5-1 with TRBJ2-2; tentatively, D is TRBD1 (6 bases). CDR3 size: 17 residues. V was clipped by 0 bases and J by 6 bases, with 18 bases between them. CDR1 and CDR2 from the germline V gene are SGHRS and YFSETQ. CDR3: CASSLGEEQGNPGELFF. The CDR3 coding sequence is TGCGCCAGCAGCTTGGGCGAAGAACAGGGCAACCCCGGGGAGCTGTTTTTT.

The table lists this clonotype with a few counts. The chain recombines TRBV20-1 with TRBJ1-1, with 10 bases that match TRBD1. The CDR3 is 13 amino acids. CDR1 is DFQATT, CDR2 SNEGSKA, per germline (reference sequence). V lost 3 bases and J lost 6; bases outside the gene matches: 4. CDR3 in DNA: TGCAGTGCTAGGGCGGGACAGGGGTCTGAAGCTTTCTTT. Its protein is CSARAGQGSEAFF.

This clonotype was counted at least ten times. The V gene is TRBV7-2, the J gene TRBJ2-3; D call uncertain. This CDR3 has 13 amino acids. Germline V gene data show CDR1 as SGHTA and CDR2 as FQGNSA. V gave up 5 bases and J gave up 2 bases, with 8 bases separating them. The CDR3 DNA is TGTGCCAGCAGCATCGTACTCACAGATACGCAGTATTTT. This codes for CASSIVLTDTQYF.